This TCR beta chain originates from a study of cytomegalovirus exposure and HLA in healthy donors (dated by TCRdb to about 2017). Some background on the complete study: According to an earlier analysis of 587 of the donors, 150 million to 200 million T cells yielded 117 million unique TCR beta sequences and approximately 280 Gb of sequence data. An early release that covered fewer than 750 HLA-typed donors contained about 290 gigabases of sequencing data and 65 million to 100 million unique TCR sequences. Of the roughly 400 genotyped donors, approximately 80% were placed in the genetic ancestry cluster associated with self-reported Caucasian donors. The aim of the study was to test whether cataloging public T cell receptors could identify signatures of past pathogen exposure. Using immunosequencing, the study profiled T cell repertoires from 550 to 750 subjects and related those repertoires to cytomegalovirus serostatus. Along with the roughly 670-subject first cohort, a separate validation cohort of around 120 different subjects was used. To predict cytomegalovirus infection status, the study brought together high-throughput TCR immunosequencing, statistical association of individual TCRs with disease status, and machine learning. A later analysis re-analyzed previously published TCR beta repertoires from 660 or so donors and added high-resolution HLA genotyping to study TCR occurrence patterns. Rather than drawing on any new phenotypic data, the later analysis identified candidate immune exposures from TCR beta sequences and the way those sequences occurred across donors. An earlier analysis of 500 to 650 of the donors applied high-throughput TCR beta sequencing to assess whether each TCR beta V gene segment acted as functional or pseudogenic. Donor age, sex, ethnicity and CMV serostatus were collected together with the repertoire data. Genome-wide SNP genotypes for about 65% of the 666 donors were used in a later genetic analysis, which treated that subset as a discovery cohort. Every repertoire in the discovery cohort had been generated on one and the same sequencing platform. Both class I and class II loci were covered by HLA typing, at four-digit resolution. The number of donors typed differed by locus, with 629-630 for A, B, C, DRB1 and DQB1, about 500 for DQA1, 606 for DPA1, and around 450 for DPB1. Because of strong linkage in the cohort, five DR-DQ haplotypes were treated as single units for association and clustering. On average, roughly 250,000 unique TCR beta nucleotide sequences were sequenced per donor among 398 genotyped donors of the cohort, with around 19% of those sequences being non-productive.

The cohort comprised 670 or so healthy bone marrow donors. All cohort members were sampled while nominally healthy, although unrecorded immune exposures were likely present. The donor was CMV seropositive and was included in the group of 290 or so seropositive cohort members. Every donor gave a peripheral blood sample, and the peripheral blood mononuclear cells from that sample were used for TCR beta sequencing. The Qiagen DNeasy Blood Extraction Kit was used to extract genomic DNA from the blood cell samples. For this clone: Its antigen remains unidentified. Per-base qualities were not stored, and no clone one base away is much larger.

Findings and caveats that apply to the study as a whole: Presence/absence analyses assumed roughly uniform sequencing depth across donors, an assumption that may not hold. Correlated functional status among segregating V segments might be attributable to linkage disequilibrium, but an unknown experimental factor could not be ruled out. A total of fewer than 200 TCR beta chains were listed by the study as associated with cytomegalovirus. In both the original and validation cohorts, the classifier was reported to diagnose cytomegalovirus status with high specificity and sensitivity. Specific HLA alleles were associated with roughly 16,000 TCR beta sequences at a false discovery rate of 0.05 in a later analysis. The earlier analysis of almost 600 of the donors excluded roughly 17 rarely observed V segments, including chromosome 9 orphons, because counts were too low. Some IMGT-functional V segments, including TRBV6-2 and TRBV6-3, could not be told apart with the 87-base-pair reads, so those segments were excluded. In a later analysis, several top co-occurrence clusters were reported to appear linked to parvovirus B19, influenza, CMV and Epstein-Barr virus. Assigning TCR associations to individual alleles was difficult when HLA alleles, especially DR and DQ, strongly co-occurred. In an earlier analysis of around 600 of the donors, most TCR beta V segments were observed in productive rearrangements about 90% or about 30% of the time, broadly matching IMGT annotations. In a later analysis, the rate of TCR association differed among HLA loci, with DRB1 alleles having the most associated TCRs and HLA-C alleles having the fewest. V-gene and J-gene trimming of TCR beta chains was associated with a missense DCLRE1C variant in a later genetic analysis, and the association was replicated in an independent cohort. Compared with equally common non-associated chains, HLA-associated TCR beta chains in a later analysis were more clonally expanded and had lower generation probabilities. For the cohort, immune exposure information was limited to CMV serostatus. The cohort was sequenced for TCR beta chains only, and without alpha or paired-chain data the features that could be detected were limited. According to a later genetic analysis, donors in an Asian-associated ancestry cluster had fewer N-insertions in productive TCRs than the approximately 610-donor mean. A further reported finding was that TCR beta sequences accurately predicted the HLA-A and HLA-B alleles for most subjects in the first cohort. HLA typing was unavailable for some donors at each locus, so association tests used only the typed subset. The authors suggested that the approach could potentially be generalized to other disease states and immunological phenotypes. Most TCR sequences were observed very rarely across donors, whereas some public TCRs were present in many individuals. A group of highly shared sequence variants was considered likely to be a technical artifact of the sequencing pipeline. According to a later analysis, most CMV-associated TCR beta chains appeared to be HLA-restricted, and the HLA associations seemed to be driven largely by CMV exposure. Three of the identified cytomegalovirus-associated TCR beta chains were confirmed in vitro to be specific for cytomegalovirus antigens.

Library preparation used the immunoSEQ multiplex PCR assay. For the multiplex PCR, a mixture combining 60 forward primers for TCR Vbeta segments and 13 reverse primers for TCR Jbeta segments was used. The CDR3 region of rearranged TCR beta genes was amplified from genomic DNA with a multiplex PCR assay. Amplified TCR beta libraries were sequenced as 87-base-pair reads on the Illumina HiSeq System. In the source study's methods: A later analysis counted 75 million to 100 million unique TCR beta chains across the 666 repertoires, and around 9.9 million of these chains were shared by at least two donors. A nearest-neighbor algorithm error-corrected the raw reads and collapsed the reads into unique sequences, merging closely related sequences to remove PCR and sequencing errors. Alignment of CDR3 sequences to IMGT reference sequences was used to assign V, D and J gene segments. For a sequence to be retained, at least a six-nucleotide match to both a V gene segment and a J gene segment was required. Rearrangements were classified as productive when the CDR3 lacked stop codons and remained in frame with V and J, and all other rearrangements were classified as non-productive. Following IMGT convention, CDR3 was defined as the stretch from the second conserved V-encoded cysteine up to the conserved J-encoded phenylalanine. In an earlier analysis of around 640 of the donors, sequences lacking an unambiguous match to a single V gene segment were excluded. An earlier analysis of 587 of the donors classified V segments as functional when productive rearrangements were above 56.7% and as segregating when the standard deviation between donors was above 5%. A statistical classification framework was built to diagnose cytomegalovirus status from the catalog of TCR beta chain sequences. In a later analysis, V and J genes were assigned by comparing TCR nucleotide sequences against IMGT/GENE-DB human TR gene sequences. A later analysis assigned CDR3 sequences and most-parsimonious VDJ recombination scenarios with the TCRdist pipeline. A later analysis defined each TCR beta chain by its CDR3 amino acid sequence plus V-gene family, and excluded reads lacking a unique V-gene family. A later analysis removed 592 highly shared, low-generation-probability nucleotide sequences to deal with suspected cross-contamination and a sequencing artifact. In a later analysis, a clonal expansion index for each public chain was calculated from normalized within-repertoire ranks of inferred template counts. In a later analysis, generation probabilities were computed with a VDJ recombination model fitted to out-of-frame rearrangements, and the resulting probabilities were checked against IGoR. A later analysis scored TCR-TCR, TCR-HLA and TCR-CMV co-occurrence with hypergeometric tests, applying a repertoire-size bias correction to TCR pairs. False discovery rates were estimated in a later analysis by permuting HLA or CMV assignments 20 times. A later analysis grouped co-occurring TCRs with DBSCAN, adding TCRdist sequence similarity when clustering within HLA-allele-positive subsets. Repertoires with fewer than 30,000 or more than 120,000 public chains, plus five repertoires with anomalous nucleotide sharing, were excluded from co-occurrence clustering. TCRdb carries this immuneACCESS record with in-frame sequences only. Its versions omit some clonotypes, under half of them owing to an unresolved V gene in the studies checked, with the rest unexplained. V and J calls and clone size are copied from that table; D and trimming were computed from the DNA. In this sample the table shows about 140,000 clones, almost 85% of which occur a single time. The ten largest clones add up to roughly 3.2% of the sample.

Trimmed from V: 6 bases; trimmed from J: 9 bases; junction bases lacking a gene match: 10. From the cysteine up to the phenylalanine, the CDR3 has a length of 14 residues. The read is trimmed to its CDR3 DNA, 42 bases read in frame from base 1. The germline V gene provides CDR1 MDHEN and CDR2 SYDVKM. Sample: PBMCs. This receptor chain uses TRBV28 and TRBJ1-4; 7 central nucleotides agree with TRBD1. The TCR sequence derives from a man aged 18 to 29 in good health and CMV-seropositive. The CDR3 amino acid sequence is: CASRTKGAGKKLFF. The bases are TGTGCCAGCAGGACGAAGGGGGCCGGGAAAAAACTGTTTTTT.